This T cell receptor (beta chain) was captured by sequencing in a study of cytomegalovirus exposure and HLA in healthy donors. Study as a whole: There were 70 million to 95 million unique TCRs (from HLA-typed donors) in an early data release.

PCR involved 60 Vbeta and 13 Jbeta primers. Sequencing used immunoSEQ multiplex PCR; TCRdb keeps in-frame clones, though not all of them. The data hold 90,000 to 150,000 clones, with about 75% observed a single time. Trimming removed 6 bases from V and 4 bases from J; junction bases left unmatched: 10. CDR1 is LGHNT, CDR2 FRNRAP, per germline. The CDR3 consists of 15 residues. In this sample, this clone turned up once. Its antigen is undetermined. Study observations and caveats: In presence/absence analyses, roughly uniform sequencing depth across donors was assumed. In a later analysis, common viral pathogens appeared linked to several of the most significant clusters.

This receptor was identified in a woman in her forties in good health and CMV-seropositive. The gene calls are TRBV12-5 and TRBJ1-2; 8 bases are shared with TRBD1. Sequencing was done on a sample of PBMCs. The CDR3 loop reads CASGSGQGPLYGYTF. CDR3 in DNA: TGTGCTAGTGGCTCCGGACAGGGCCCGCTCTATGGCTACACCTTC.